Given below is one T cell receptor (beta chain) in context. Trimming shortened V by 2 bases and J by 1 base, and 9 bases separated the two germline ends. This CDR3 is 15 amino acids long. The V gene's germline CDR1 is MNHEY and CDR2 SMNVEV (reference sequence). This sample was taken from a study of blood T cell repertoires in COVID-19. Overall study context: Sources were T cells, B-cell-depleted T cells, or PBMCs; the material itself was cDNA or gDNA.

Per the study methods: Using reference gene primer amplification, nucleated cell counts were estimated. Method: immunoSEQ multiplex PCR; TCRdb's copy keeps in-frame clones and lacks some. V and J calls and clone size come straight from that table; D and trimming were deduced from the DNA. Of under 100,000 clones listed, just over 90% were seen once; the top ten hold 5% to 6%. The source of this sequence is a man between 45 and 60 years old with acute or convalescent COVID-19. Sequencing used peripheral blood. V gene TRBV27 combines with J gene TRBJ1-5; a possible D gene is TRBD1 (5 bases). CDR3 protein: CASSLQGWSNQPQHF. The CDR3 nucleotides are TGTGCCAGCAGTTTACAGGGCTGGAGCAATCAGCCCCAGCATTTT.